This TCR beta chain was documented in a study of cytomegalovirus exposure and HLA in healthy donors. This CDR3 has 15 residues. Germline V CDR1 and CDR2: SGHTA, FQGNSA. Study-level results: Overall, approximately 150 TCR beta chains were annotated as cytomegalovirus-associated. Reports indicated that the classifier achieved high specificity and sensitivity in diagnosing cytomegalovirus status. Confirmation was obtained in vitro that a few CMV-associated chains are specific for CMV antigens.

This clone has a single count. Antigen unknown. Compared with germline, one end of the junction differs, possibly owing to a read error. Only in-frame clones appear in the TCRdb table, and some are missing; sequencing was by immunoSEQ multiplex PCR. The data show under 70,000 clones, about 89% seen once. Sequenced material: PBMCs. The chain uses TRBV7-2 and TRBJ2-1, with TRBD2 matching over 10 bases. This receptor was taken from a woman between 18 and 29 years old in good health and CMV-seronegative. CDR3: CASSIAGGSYNEQFF. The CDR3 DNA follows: TGTGCCAGCAGCATAGCGGGGGGCTCCTACAATGAGCAGTTCTTC.